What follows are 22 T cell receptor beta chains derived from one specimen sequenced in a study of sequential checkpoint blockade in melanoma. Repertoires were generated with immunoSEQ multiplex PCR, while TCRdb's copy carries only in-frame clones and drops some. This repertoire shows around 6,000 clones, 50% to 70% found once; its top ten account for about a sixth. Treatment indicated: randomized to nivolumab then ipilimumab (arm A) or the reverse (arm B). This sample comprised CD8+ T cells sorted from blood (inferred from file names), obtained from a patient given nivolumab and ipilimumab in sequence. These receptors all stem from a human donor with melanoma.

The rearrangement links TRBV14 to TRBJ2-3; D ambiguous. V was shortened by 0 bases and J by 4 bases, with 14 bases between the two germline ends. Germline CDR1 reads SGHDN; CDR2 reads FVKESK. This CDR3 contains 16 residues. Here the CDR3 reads CASSQDPSYSPDTQYF. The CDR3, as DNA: TGTGCCAGCAGCCAAGATCCTAGTTATTCTCCAGATACGCAGTATTTT.

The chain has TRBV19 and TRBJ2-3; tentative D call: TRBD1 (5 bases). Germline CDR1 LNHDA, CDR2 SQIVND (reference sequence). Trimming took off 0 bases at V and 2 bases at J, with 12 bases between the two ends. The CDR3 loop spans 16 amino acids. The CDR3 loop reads CASSIDHQGTTDTQYF. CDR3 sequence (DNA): TGTGCCAGTAGTATAGATCACCAGGGCACCACAGATACGCAGTATTTT.

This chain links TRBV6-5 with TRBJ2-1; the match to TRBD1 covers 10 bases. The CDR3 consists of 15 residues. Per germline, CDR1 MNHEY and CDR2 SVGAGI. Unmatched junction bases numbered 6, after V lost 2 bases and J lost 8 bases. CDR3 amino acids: CASSYPGTGVYEQFF. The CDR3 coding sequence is TGTGCCAGCAGTTACCCCGGGACAGGGGTCTATGAGCAGTTCTTC.

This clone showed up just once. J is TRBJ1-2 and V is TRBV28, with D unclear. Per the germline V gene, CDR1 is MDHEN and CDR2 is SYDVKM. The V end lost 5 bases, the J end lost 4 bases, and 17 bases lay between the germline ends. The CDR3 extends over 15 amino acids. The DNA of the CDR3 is TGTGCCAGCAGTACAACGGGTTCCTCTCCCTATGGCTACACCTTC. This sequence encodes CASSTTGSSPYGYTF.

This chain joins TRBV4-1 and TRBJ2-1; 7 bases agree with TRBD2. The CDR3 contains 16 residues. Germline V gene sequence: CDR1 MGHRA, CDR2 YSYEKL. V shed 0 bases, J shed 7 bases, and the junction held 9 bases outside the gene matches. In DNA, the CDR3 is TGCGCCAGCAGCCAAGATTCGACGACTAGCTGGAATGAGCAGTTCTTC. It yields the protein CASSQDSTTSWNEQFF.

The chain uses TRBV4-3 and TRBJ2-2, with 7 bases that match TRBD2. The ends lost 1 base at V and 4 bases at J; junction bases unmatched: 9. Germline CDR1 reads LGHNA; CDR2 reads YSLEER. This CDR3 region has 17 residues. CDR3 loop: CASSQASAGLATGELFF. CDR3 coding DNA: TGCGCCAGCAGCCAAGCCTCAGCGGGGTTAGCCACCGGGGAGCTGTTTTTT.

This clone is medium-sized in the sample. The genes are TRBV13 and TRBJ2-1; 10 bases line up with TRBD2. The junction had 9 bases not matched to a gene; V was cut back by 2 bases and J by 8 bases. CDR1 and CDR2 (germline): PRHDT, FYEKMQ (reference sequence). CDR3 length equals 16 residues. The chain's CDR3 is CASSLSSSGGGHEQFF. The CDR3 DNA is TGTGCCAGCAGCTTATCCTCTAGCGGGGGAGGTCATGAGCAGTTCTTC.

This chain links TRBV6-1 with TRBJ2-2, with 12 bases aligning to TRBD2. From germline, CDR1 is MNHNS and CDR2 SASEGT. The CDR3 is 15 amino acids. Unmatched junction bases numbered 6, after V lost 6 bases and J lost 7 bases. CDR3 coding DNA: TGTGCCAGCAGCCGACTAGCGGGAGTGGGCGGGGAGCTGTTTTTT. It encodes CASSRLAGVGGELFF.

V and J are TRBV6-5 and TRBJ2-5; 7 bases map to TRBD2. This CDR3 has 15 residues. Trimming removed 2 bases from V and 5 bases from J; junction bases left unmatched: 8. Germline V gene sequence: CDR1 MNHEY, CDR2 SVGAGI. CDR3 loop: CASSYGGGPGETQYF. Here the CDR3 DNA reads TGTGCCAGCAGTTACGGGGGAGGGCCCGGGGAGACCCAGTACTTC.

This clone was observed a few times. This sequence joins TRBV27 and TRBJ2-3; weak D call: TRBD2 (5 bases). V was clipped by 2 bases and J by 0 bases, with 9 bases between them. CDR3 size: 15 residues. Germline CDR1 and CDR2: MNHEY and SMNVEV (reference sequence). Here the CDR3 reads CASSLLAASTDTQYF. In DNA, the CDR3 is TGTGCCAGCAGTTTACTAGCTGCTAGCACAGATACGCAGTATTTT.

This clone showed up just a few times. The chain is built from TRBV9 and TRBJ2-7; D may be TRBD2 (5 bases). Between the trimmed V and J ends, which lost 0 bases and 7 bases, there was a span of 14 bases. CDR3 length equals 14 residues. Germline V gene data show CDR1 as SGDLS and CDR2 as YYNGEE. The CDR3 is CASSVDSGGGEQYF. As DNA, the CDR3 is TGTGCCAGCAGCGTAGACTCCGGCGGCGGGGAGCAGTACTTC.

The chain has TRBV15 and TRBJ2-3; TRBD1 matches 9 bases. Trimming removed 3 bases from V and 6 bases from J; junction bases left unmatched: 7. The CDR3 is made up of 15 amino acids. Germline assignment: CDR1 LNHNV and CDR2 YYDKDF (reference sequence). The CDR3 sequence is CATSSGQGTLDTQYF. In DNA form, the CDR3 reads TGTGCCACCAGCAGCGGACAGGGGACGTTGGATACGCAGTATTTT.

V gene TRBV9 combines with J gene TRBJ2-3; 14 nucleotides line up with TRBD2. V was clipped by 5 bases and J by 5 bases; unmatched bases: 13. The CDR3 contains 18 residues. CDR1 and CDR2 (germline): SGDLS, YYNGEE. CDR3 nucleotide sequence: TGTGCCAGCAGTCCACACCAACGACTAGCGGGGGGGCAAGATACGCAGTATTTT. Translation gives CASSPHQRLAGGQDTQYF.

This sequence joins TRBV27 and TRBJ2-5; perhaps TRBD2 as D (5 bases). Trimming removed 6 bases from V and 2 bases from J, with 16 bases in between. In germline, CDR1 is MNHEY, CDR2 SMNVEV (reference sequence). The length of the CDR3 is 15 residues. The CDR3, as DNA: TGTGCCAGCAGCCTCCTCCGGGGAAAACAAGAGACCCAGTACTTC. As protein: CASSLLRGKQETQYF.

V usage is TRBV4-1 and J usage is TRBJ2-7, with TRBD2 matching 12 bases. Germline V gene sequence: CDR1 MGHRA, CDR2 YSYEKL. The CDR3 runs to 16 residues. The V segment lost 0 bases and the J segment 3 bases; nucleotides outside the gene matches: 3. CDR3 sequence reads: CASSQETSGSRYEQYF. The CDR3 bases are TGCGCCAGCAGCCAAGAGACTAGCGGGAGTCGCTACGAGCAGTACTTC.

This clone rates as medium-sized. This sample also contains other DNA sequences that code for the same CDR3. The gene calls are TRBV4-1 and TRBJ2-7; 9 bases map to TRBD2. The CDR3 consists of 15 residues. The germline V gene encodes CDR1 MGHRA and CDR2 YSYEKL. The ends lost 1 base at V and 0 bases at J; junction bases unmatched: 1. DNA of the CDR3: TGCGCCAGCAGCCAAGCTAGCGGGGCCTCCTACGAGCAGTACTTC. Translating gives CASSQASGASYEQYF.

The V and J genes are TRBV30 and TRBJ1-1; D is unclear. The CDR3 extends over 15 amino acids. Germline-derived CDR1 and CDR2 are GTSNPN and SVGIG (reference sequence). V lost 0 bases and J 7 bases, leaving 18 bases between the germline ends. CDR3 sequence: CAWSVSYGSTNEAFF. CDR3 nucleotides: TGTGCCTGGAGTGTTTCGTATGGTAGTACCAATGAAGCTTTCTTT. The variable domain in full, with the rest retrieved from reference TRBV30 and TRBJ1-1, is SQTIHQWPATLVQPVGSPLSLECTVEGTSNPNLYWYRQAAGRGLQLLFYSVGIGQISSEVPQNLSASRPQDRQFILSSKKLLLSDSGFYLCAWSVSYGSTNEAFFGQGTRLTVV.

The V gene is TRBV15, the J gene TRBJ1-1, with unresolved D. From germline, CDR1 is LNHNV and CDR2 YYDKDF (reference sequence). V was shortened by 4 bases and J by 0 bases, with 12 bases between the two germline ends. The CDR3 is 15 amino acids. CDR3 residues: CATSNVQTVNTEAFF. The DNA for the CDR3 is TGTGCCACCAGCAACGTACAAACAGTGAACACTGAAGCTTTCTTT.

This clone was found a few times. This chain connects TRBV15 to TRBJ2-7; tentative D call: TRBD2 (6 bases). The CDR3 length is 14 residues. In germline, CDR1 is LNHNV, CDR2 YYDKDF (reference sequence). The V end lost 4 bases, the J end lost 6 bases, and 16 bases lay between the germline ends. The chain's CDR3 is CATSTGIRGSEQYF. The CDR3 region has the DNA TGTGCCACCAGCACCGGTATTCGGGGGTCCGAGCAGTACTTC. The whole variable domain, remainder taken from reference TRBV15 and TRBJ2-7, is DAMVIQNPRYQVTQFGKPVTLSCSQTLNHNVMYWYQQKSSQAPKLLFHYYDKDFNNEADTPDNFQSRRPNTSFCFLDIRSPGLGDTAMYLCATSTGIRGSEQYFGPGTRLTVT.

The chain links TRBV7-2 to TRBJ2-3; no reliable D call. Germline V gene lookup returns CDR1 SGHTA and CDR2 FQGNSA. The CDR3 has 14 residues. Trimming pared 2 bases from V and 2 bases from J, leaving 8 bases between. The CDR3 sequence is CASSLSAATDTQYF. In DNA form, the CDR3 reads TGTGCCAGCAGCTTAAGCGCGGCCACAGATACGCAGTATTTT.

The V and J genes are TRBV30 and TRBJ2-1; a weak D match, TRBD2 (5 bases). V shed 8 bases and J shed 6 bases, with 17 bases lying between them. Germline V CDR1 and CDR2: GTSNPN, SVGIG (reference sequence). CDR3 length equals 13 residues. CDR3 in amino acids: CAQSRGDSNEQFF. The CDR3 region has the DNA TGTGCCCAGTCCCGGGGAGATAGCAATGAGCAGTTCTTC. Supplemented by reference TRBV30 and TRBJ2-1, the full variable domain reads SQTIHQWPATLVQPVGSPLSLECTVEGTSNPNLYWYRQAAGRGLQLLFYSVGIGQISSEVPQNLSASRPQDRQFILSSKKLLLSDSGFYLCAQSRGDSNEQFFGPGTRLTVL.

The CDR3 DNA sequence: TGTGCCAGTTTTCCGAGGGACTATGGAAACACCATATATTTT. It codes for CASFPRDYGNTIYF. The gene calls are TRBV19 and TRBJ1-3; possible D gene TRBD1, 5 bases. The CDR3 has 14 residues. V lost 8 bases and J 3 bases, leaving 14 bases between the germline ends. Germline CDR1 reads LNHDA; CDR2 reads SQIVND (reference sequence). Complete variable domain (other parts from reference TRBV19 and TRBJ1-3): DGGITQSPKYLFRKEGQNVTLSCEQNLNHDAMYWYRQDPGQGLRLIYYSQIVNDFQKGDIAEGYSVSREKKESFPLTVTSAQKNPTAFYLCASFPRDYGNTIYFGEGSWLTVV.